These 22 T cell receptor beta chains originate from one sample sequenced in a study of control samples from healthy donors and cancer patients. Only in-frame clones appear in the TCRdb table, and some are missing; sequencing was by immunoSEQ multiplex PCR. The data contain about 130,000 clones, approximately 90% of them singletons. The specimen sequenced was blood. The source is a man in his late teens or twenties in good health.

The V and J genes are TRBV9 and TRBJ1-6, with a tentative D call TRBD1 (5 bases). The germline CDR1 and CDR2 sequences are SGDLS and YYNGEE. The germline V and J ends were trimmed by 4 bases and 5 bases, with 13 bases remaining between them. This CDR3 is 15 amino acids long. The CDR3 sequence: CASSQGVLDNSPLHF. Written as DNA, the CDR3 is TGTGCCAGCAGCCAAGGGGTTCTAGATAATTCACCCCTCCACTTT.

The V call is TRBV6-1, the J call TRBJ2-5; D unresolved. The V gene's germline CDR1 is MNHNS and CDR2 SASEGT. This CDR3 is 17 amino acids long. Trimming left V 4 bases short and J 0 bases short, with 18 bases between. The CDR3 is CASSGLSDPAYQETQYF. The DNA of the CDR3 is TGTGCCAGCAGTGGACTCAGCGATCCGGCGTACCAAGAGACCCAGTACTTC.

The CDR3 loop is CASSYSPYEQYF. As DNA, the CDR3 is TGTGCCAGCAGTTATTCCCCCTACGAGCAGTACTTC. The chain combines TRBV12-3 or TRBV12-4 with TRBJ2-7; D not certain. CDR3 length equals 12 residues. The V gene lost 4 bases and the J gene lost 2 bases, with 6 bases spanning the gap.

The J gene is TRBJ1-4, the V gene TRBV7-9, with 9 bases matching TRBD1. Germline CDR1 and CDR2: SEHNR and FQNEAQ (reference sequence). J was trimmed by 10 bases and V by 0 bases; bases with no gene match: 6. The CDR3 extends over 15 amino acids. The CDR3 protein is CASSLARTGERKLFF. In DNA, the CDR3 is TGTGCCAGCAGCTTAGCGCGGACAGGGGAACGAAAACTGTTTTTT.

This clone was counted between two and nine times. The V gene is TRBV29-1, the J gene TRBJ1-2, with 7 positions matching TRBD1. The CDR3 spans 11 residues. The germline gives CDR1 SQVTM, CDR2 ANQGSEA. Trimming cost V 7 bases and J 6 bases; bases outside gene matches: 5. The CDR3, as DNA: TGCAGCGGCGAGACAGGGAATGGCTACACCTTC. Its translation: CSGETGNGYTF. Full variable domain (missing parts from reference TRBV29-1 and TRBJ1-2): SAVISQKPSRDICQRGTSLTIQCQVDSQVTMMFWYRQQPGQSLTLIATANQGSEATYESGFVIDKFPISRPNLTFSTLTVSNMSPEDSSIYLCSGETGNGYTFGSGTRLTVV.

V gene TRBV3-1 (or the pseudogene TRBV3-2) combines with J gene TRBJ1-5; possible D gene TRBD1, 5 bases. CDR1 and CDR2 from the germline V gene are LGHDT and YNNKEL (reference sequence). V was clipped by 1 base and J by 5 bases, with 12 bases between them. There are 15 residues in the CDR3. CDR3 residues: CASSQAGRGDQPQHF. CDR3 coding DNA: TGTGCCAGCAGCCAAGCAGGGAGAGGGGATCAGCCCCAGCATTTT.

Comments on this clone: One end of the junction is discordant with germline, which a read error may explain. The chain combines TRBV7-3 with TRBJ2-1, with no clear D. The germline V gene encodes CDR1 SGHTA and CDR2 FQGTGA. The CDR3 is 12 residues long. The CDR3 sequence is CASSLNPPELVF. Here the CDR3 DNA reads TGTGCCAGCAGCTTAAACCCCCCAGAGTTGGTCTTC. Full variable domain (missing parts from reference TRBV7-3 and TRBJ2-1): GAGVSQTPSNKVTEKGKYVELRCDPISGHTALYWYRQSLGQGPEFLIYFQGTGAADDSGLPNDRFFAVRPEGSVSTLKIQRTERGDSAVYLCASSLNPPELVFGPGTRLTVL.

This chain links TRBV29-1 with TRBJ2-1; D might be TRBD2 (6 bases). The germline CDR1 and CDR2 sequences are SQVTM and ANQGSEA. This CDR3 comprises 13 residues. The V gene lost 6 bases and the J gene lost 5 bases, with 14 bases spanning the gap. CDR3 sequence (DNA): TGCAGCGTGCGGGACTTAACCGACAATGAGCAGTTCTTC. Its translation is CSVRDLTDNEQFF.

V and J are TRBV2 and TRBJ1-1; 7 positions match TRBD1. Germline CDR1 SNHLY, CDR2 FYNNEI. V was clipped by 6 bases and J by 1 base; unmatched bases: 11. The CDR3 runs 16 residues. The CDR3 sequence: CASRSPLGDRNTEAFF. The CDR3 DNA is TGTGCCAGCAGATCCCCGCTTGGGGACAGGAACACTGAAGCTTTCTTT.

The chain links TRBV19 to TRBJ2-2; 10 bases fit TRBD1. After removal of 1 base from V and 4 bases from J, the junction contained 0 bases not matched to a gene. This CDR3 spans 15 amino acids. In germline, CDR1 is LNHDA, CDR2 SQIVND (reference sequence). Written as DNA, the CDR3 is TGTGCCAGTAGTATAGGGACAGGGGGCACCGGGGAGCTGTTTTTT. Amino acids: CASSIGTGGTGELFF.

The chain combines TRBV2 with TRBJ2-2; D remains unclear. Germline-derived CDR1 and CDR2 are SNHLY and FYNNEI. Between the trimmed V and J ends, which lost 6 bases and 6 bases, there was a span of 5 bases. This CDR3 spans 11 amino acids. The CDR3 DNA is TGTGCCAGCAGGTGGGCCGGGGAGCTGTTTTTT. Amino acid sequence: CASRWAGELFF. Supplemented by reference TRBV2 and TRBJ2-2, the full variable domain reads EPEVTQTPSHQVTQMGQEVILRCVPISNHLYFYWYRQILGQKVEFLVSFYNNEISEKSEIFDDQFSVERPDGSNFTLKIRSTKLEDSAMYFCASRWAGELFFGEGSRLTVL.

CDR3 in amino acids: CASSYRETDEQYF. The CDR3 coding sequence is TGTGCCAGCTCGTACAGGGAAACCGACGAGCAGTACTTC. J is TRBJ2-7 and V is TRBV18, with D tentatively TRBD1 (6 bases). This CDR3 region has 13 residues. V was pared by 6 bases and J by 5 bases, with 14 bases between. Germline lookup yields CDR1 KGHSH and CDR2 LQKENI.

The gene calls are TRBV9 and TRBJ2-7, with D maybe TRBD2 (6 bases). Germline lookup yields CDR1 SGDLS and CDR2 YYNGEE. V gave up 2 bases and J gave up 4 bases, with 19 bases separating them. The CDR3 runs to 16 residues. For the CDR3, the DNA is TGTGCCAGCAGCGTCTTTAGCGGACTGGGGCCTTACGAGCAGTACTTC. This codes for CASSVFSGLGPYEQYF.

In DNA, the CDR3 is TGTGCCAGCAGCCGTATCGGACAGGGCTATGGCTACACCTTC. Protein: CASSRIGQGYGYTF. The chain couples TRBV11-2 to TRBJ1-2, with 8 nucleotides matching TRBD1. The CDR3 length is 14 residues. The J segment lost 4 bases and the V segment lost 5 bases, leaving 6 bases of the junction unmatched. Germline assignment: CDR1 SGHAT and CDR2 FQNNGV.

The rearrangement joins TRBV6-5 to TRBJ2-6; 8 bases fit TRBD1. This CDR3 has 15 residues. The V segment lost 2 bases and the J segment 9 bases; nucleotides outside the gene matches: 6. Germline CDR1 reads MNHEY; CDR2 reads SVGAGI. The CDR3 DNA reads TGTGCCAGCAGTTACGCAACAGGGGGAATCAACGTCCTGACTTTC. Its protein product is CASSYATGGINVLTF.

This rearrangement joins TRBV18 to TRBJ1-1, with unresolved D. This CDR3 has 16 amino acids. The V and J ends lost 1 base and 1 base respectively, with 13 bases between them. CDR1 KGHSH and CDR2 LQKENI come from the germline V gene. The CDR3 DNA reads as TGTGCCAGCTCACCACTTCCCCTAGGTGCGAACACTGAAGCTTTCTTT. Its translation: CASSPLPLGANTEAFF.

The chain uses TRBV12-5 and TRBJ2-1; 9 nucleotides align to TRBD1. The trim removed 3 bases at V and 6 bases at J, leaving 6 bases unmatched. Germline values: CDR1 LGHNT, CDR2 FRNRAP. The CDR3 contains 15 residues. The CDR3 spells CASGLPGQGLNEQFF. CDR3 coding DNA: TGTGCTAGTGGTTTACCGGGACAGGGCCTCAATGAGCAGTTCTTC.

The table lists this clone with a count of one. J is TRBJ2-2 and V is TRBV5-1, with TRBD2 matching 8 bases. Germline CDR1 and CDR2: SGHRS and YFSETQ. The CDR3 is 15 amino acids. V trimming: 0 bases; J trimming: 9 bases; junction bases outside the gene matches: 7. CDR3 sequence (DNA): TGCGCCAGCAGCTTGGCCGGGACTAGGATCAGGGAGCTGTTTTTT. Translated: CASSLAGTRIRELFF.

The V gene is TRBV7-2, the J gene TRBJ1-2; 7 bases are shared with TRBD1. Germline CDR1 reads SGHTA; CDR2 reads FQGNSA. CDR3 length equals 16 residues. V was pared by 1 base and J by 4 bases, with 9 bases of the junction left unmatched. The CDR3 bases are TGTGCCAGCAGCTTAGGGGGACAGTGGAGGCCCTATGGCTACACCTTC. Translating gives CASSLGGQWRPYGYTF.

The CDR3 region has the DNA TGTGCCAGCAGTGAGCGGGTCGGCAAAAACATTCAGTACTTC. Translating gives CASSERVGKNIQYF. The V gene is TRBV2, the J gene TRBJ2-4; perhaps TRBD2 as D (5 bases). Looked up from germline, CDR1 is SNHLY and CDR2 is FYNNEI. Deletions cut 3 bases from V and 3 bases from J, with 9 bases between. There are 14 residues in the CDR3.

The V gene is TRBV7-9, the J gene TRBJ1-1; D not certain. CDR1 SEHNR and CDR2 FQNEAQ come from the germline V gene (reference sequence). Trimming removed 1 base from V and 10 bases from J, with 16 bases in between. CDR3 length: 14 amino acids. The CDR3 loop reads CASSLGAAAGVAFF. CDR3 DNA sequence: TGTGCCAGCAGCTTAGGGGCCGCAGCCGGGGTAGCTTTCTTT.

The chain joins TRBV30 to TRBJ1-1; D ambiguous. The V gene lost 7 bases and the J gene lost 4 bases, with 13 bases spanning the gap. In germline, CDR1 is GTSNPN, CDR2 SVGIG (reference sequence). This CDR3 region has 12 residues. CDR3 DNA sequence: TGTGCCTCAAATCGGATGGGCACTGAAGCTTTCTTT. Its translation is CASNRMGTEAFF.